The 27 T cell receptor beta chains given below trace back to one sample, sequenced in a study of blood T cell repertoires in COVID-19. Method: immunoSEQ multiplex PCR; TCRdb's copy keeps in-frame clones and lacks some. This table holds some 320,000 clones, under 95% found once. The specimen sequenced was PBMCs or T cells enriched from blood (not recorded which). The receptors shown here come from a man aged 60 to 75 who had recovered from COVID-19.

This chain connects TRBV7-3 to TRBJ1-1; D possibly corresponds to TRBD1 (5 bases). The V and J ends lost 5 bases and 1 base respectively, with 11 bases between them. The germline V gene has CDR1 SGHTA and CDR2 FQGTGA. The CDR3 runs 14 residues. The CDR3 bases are TGTGCCAGCAGCCAGCGGGGGAAGAACACTGAAGCTTTCTTT. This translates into CASSQRGKNTEAFF.

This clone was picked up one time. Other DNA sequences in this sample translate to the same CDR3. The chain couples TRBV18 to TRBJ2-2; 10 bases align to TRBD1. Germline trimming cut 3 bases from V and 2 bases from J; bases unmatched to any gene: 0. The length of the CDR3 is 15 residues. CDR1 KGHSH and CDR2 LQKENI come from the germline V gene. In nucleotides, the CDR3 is TGTGCCAGCTCACCGACAGGGGGCAACACCGGGGAGCTGTTTTTT. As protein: CASSPTGGNTGELFF.

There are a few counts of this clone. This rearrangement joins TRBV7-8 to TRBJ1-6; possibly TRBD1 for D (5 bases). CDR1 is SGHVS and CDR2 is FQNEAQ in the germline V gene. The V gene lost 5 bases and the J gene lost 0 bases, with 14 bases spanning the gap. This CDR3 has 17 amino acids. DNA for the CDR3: TGTGCCAGCAGCCCCATAGGGGCCAGCTCCTATAATTCACCCCTCCACTTT. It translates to CASSPIGASSYNSPLHF.

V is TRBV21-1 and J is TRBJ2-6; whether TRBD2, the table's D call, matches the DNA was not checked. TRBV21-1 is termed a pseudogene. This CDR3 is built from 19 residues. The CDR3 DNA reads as TGTGCCAGCAGGTACGGGACTAGCGGGAGATCCTCTGGGGCCAACGTCCTGACTTTC. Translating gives CASRYGTSGRSSGANVLTF.

The CDR3 DNA follows: TGTGCCAGCACCTACGGAACAGGGATAAATTCACCCCTCCACTTT. Encoded protein: CASTYGTGINSPLHF. The rearrangement uses TRBV6-5 and TRBJ1-6; maybe TRBD1 (6 bases). CDR3 length: 15 amino acids. Per germline, CDR1 MNHEY and CDR2 SVGAGI. Trimming removed 7 bases from V and 7 bases from J, with 17 bases in between.

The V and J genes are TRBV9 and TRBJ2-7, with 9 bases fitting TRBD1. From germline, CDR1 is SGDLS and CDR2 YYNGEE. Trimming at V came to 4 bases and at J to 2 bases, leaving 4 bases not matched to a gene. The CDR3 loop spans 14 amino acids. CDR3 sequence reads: CASSPRTGAYEQYF. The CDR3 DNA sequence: TGTGCCAGCAGCCCCCGGACAGGGGCCTACGAGCAGTACTTC.

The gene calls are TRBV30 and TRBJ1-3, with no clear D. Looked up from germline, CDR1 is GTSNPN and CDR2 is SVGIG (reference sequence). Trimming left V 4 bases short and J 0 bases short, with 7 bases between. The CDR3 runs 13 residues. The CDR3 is CAWNIYSGNTIYF. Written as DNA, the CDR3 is TGTGCCTGGAATATTTACTCTGGAAACACCATATATTTT.

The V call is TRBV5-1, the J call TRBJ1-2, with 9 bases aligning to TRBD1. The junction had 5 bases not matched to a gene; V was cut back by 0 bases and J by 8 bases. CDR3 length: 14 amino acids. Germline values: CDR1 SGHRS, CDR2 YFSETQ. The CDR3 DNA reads TGCGCCAGCAGCTTGGAGGGACAGGGTTACGGCTACACCTTC. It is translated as CASSLEGQGYGYTF.

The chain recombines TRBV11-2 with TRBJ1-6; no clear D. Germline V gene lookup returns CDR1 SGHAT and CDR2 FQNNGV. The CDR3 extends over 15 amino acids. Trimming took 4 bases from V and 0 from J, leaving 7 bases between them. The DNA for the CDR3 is TGTGCCAGCAGCTCCCGGGGCTCCTATAATTCACCCCTCCACTTT. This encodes CASSSRGSYNSPLHF.

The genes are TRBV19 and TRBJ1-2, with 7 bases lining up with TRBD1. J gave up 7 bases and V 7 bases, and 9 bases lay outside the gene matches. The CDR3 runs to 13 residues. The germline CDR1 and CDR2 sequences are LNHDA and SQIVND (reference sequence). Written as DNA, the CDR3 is TGTGCCAGTACTACAGGGGATTGGGCTGGCTACACCTTC. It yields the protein CASTTGDWAGYTF.

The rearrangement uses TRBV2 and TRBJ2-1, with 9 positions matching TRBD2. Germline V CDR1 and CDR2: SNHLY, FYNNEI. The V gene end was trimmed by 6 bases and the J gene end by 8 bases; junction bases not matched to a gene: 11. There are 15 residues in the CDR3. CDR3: CASRKGLAGTYEQFF. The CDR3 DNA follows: TGTGCCAGCAGGAAGGGGCTAGCGGGAACGTATGAGCAGTTCTTC.

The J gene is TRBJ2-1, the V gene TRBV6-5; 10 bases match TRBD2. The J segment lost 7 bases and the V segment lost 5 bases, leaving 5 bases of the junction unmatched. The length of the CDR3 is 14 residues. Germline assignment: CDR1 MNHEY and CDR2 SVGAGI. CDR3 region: CASSRAGGPNEQFF. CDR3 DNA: TGTGCCAGCAGTAGAGCGGGAGGGCCAAATGAGCAGTTCTTC.

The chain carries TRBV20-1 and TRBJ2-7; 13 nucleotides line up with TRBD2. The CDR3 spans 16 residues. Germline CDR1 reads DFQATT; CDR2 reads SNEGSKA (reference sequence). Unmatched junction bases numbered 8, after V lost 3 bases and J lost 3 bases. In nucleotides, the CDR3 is TGCAGTGCTAGTGGGACTAGCGGGACCCGTTTCTACGAGCAGTACTTC. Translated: CSASGTSGTRFYEQYF.

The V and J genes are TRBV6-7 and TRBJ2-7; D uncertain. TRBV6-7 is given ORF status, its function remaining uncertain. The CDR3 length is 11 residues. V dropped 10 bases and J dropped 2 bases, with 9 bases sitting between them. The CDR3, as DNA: TGTGCCACCCGAAGCACCTACGAGCAGTACTTC. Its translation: CATRSTYEQYF.

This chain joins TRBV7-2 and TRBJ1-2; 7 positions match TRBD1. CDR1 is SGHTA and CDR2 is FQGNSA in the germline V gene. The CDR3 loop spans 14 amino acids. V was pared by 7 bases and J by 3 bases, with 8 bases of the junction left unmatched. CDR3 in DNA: TGTGCCAGCAAAGACAGGGTGTTGGACTATGGCTACACCTTC. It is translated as CASKDRVLDYGYTF.

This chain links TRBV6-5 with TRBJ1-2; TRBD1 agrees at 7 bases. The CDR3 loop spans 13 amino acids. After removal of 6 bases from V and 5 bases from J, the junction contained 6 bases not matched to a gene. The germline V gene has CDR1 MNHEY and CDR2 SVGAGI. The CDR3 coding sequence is TGTGCCAGCAGAAGGACAGGCCGATATGGCTACACCTTC. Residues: CASRRTGRYGYTF.

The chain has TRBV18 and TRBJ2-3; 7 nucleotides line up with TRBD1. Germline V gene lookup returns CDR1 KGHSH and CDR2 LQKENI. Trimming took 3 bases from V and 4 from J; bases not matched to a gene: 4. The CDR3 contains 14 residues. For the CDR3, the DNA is TGTGCCAGCTCACCTCCCACAGGGGCAGATACGCAGTATTTT. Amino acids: CASSPPTGADTQYF. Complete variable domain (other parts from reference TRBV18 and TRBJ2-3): NAGVMQNPRHLVRRRGQEARLRCSPMKGHSHVYWYRQLPEEGLKFMVYLQKENIIDESGMPKERFSAEFPKEGPSILRIQQVVRGDSAAYFCASSPPTGADTQYFGPGTRLTVL.

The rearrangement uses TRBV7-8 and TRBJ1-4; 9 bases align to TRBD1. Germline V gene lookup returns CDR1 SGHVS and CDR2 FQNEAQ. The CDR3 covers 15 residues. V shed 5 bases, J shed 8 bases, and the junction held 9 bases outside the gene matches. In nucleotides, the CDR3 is TGTGCCAGCAGCCCTCGGGACAGGGTAGGGGAAAAACTGTTTTTT. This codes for CASSPRDRVGEKLFF.

The chain's CDR3 is CASRGQGASNEKLFF. CDR3 nucleotides: TGTGCCAGCAGGGGACAGGGGGCGTCTAATGAAAAACTGTTTTTT. The chain uses TRBV7-9 and TRBJ1-4, with 12 bases lining up with TRBD1. J lost 3 bases, V lost 6 bases, and 2 bases had no gene match. The CDR3 length is 15 residues. CDR1 is SEHNR and CDR2 is FQNEAQ in the germline V gene (reference sequence).

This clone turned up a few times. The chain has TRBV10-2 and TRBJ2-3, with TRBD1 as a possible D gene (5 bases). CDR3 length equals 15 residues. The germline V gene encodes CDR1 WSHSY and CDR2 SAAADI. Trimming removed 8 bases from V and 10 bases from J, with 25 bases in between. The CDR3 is CASRLPPGIYTSQYF. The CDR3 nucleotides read TGCGCCAGCCGACTTCCCCCAGGGATCTATACGTCGCAGTATTTT.

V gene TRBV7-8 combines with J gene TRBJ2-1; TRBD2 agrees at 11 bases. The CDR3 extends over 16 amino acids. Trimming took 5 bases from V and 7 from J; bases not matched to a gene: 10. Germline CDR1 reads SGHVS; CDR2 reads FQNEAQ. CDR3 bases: TGTGCCAGCAGCCTTGCCGGGCTAGCGGGGGGAAATGAGCAGTTCTTC. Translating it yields CASSLAGLAGGNEQFF.

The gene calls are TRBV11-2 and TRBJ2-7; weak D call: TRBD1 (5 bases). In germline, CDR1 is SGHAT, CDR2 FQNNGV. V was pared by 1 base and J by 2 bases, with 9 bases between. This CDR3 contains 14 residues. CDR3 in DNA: TGTGCCAGCAGCTTAGGGGGCCGTACCTACGAGCAGTACTTC. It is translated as CASSLGGRTYEQYF.

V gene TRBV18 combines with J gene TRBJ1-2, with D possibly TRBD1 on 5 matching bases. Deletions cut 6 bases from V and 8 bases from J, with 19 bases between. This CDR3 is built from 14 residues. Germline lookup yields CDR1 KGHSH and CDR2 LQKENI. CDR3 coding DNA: TGTGCCAGCTCGCCTGGAGGGGATTTTCGGGGCTACACCTTC. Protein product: CASSPGGDFRGYTF.

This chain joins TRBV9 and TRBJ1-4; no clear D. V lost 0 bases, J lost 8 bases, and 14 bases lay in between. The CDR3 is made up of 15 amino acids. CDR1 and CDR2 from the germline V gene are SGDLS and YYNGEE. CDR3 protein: CASSVGAREGEKLFF. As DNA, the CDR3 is TGTGCCAGCAGCGTAGGAGCCCGGGAGGGAGAAAAACTGTTTTTT.

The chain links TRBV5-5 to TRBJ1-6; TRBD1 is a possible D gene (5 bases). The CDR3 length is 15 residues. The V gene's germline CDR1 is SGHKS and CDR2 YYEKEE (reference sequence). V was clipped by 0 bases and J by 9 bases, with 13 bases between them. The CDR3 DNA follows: TGTGCCAGCAGCTTGGTTGCAGGGAGGGCTTCACCCCTCCACTTT. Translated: CASSLVAGRASPLHF.

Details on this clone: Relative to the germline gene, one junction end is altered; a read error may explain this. This CDR3 is CASSPTKYYGYTF. Here the CDR3 DNA reads TGTGCCAGCAGTCCGACTAAATACTACGGCTACACCTTC. The chain has TRBV12-3 or TRBV12-4 and TRBJ1-2; D uncertain. CDR3 length: 13 residues.

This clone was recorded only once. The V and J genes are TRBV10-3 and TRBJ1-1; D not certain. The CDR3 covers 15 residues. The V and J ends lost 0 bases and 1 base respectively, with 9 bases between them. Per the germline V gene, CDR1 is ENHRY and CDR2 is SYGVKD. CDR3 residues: CAISESQIKNTEAFF. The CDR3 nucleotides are TGTGCCATCAGTGAGTCCCAGATTAAGAACACTGAAGCTTTCTTT.